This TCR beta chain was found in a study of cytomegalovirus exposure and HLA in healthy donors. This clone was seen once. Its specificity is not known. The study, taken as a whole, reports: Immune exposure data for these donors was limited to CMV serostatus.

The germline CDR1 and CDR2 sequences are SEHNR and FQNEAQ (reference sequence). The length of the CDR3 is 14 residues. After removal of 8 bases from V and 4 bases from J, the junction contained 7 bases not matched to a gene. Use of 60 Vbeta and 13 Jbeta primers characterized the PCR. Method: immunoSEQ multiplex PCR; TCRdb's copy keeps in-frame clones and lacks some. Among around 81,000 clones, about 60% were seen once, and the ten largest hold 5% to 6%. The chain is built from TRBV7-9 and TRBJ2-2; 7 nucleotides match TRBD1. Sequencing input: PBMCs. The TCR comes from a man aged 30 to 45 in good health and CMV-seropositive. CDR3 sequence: CASRRDSGTGELFF. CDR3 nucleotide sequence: TGTGCCAGCCGCCGGGACAGTGGCACCGGGGAGCTGTTTTTT.